This T cell receptor beta chain was sequenced during a study of monozygotic twins with inflammatory bowel disease (dated by TCRdb to the late 2010s). For the study in its entirety: The complete study included roughly 30 monozygotic twin pairs: 19 IBD-discordant Danish pairs and nine German pairs, of which four were IBD-concordant and five were IBD-discordant. The search for disease-associated traits relied mainly on comparing, within discordant pairs, IBD patients with their genetically identical healthy co-twins. Each individual had, on average, about 151 000 unique TCRalpha sequences and 181 000 unique TCRbeta sequences available for analysis.

Comment on this clonotype: Its antigen specificity is not known.

Broad study findings and their caveats: Distinction between different T cell subtypes could not be achieved in the analysis. Repertoire similarity did not differ between concordant and discordant twins, possibly due to limited statistical power. Compared with healthy twins, IBD patients shared fewer clonotypes with other individuals, and the difference was most pronounced in patients with signs of disease activity. Measured by the inverse Simpson index, TCRbeta repertoire diversity was lower in IBD patients than in their healthy co-twins. Because patients received different immunosuppressive treatments, the repertoires may have picked up extra background noise and variability between individuals. The results gave no support for a single strong signal or clonotype linked to IBD.

Library preparation was by 5' RACE. For each TCR library, approximately 4,000 ng of total RNA was used. For each sample, cDNA synthesis was carried out in eight separate reactions using SMARTScribe reverse transcriptase. During cDNA synthesis, template switching was used to introduce unique molecular identifiers that contained a 6-nucleotide sample barcode. Amplification of TCRalpha and TCRbeta cDNA involved two nested PCRs of 16 and 9 cycles, and each PCR was followed by bead purification. Before amplification, the cDNA was both treated with uracil DNA-glycosylase and purified with the QIAquick PCR purification kit. In the second PCR, Illumina TruSeq-compatible adapters and sample-specific barcodes were added. Library quality and concentration were checked on TapeStation and Qubit, and libraries were pooled at approximately 4.7 ng each. Sequencing of pooled libraries was carried out on an Illumina HiSeq2500 single-index Rapid Run using 2 x 100 bp reads and custom sequencing primers. For the original study's pipeline: MiGEC version 1.2.6 was used for UMI-based consensus assembly, which corrected PCR and sequencing errors. MiXCR version 2.1.1 was used to carry out V(D)J alignment, clonotype assembly and CDR3 extraction. To normalise gene usage, clonotype sharing and MAIT/NKT TCR abundance, the top 1000, 10 000 and 20 000 clonotypes in each sample were analysed. Diversity was computed as the inverse Simpson index with the vegan R package after downsampling to 27 000 UMIs. Paired Mann-Whitney U tests on discordant twin pairs were used, with Benjamini-Hochberg multiple-testing correction. TCRdb reprocessed the reads and provides one entry for every CDR3 protein sequence; no DNA is given. TCRdb, not the authors, supplied the V and J calls. The table for this sample shows 300,000 to 350,000 distinct CDR3 sequences. The ten top clones hold 2% to 2.5% of the sample.

From each donor, a roughly 2.5 ml peripheral blood sample was drawn into PAXgene tubes and stored at -80 degrees C. Total RNA was isolated from whole blood with the PAXgene blood miRNA kit on an automated QIAcube, without T cell sorting. Peripheral blood from monozygotic twin pairs who were concordant or discordant for inflammatory bowel disease underwent deep TCRalpha and TCRbeta repertoire profiling using unique molecular barcoding. Smoking habits were recorded for all twin pairs, with individuals classified as current, former or never smokers. Including the terminal cysteine and phenylalanine, the CDR3 comprises 17 residues. DNA is not on record. Based on the germline V gene (reference sequence), the CDR1 and CDR2 sequences are MNHEY and SMNVEV.

Sequencing was done on a sample of blood. The receptor chain draws on TRBV27 and TRBJ2-1; TCRdb's assignment of TRBD2 cannot be checked, as there is no DNA. The clonotype originates from a human donor with ulcerative colitis or Crohn's disease, or a healthy co-twin of an affected twin (not recorded which). Here the CDR3 is given as CASSTITSGGTYNEQFF.